What follows describes a single T cell receptor beta chain. Its antigen is unknown. The data belong to a study of beta chain features in type 1 diabetes. Study at large: Across the samples, approximately 110,000,000 sorted cells were examined in total.

This CDR3 has 14 amino acids. Per the germline V gene, CDR1 is LNHDA and CDR2 is SQIVND (reference sequence). Trimming took 3 bases from V and 1 from J, leaving 10 bases between them. Expressed TCRB transcripts were sequenced, since all the RNA that had been isolated was reverse transcribed. Assay: immunoSEQ multiplex PCR; the TCRdb copy retains only in-frame clones and omits some. The sample lists hundreds of thousands of clones, less than 15% occurring once. Study-level results: Shorter templates might be favored by PCR, and equally so in patients and in controls. Type 1 diabetes patients had moderately but significantly shorter TCRB CDR3s in all four CD4+ subsets.

Input material: naive CD4+ T cells from blood. This TCR derives from a woman aged 40 to 50 in good health. The chain recombines TRBV19 with TRBJ2-7, with D possibly being TRBD1 (5 bases). CDR3 nucleotides: TGTGCCAGTAGTATTGCCCGACAGTCCTACGAGCAGTACTTC. It translates to CASSIARQSYEQYF.